The rows below give T cell receptor beta chains drawn from one sample of a study of T cell repertoires in cytomegalovirus infection. MiXCR, applied by TCRdb to the reads, yields one record per CDR3 protein. The sample has 85,000 to 130,000 distinct CDR3 sequences; 20% to 30% are singletons. Sequenced sample: CD8+ T cells from PBMCs. The receptor set was obtained from a human donor in good health (CMV status not recorded). Some clones in this sample may be carry-over from other donors' samples. Both conserved end residues are part of each CDR3. Fields, in order: D gene, clone size, V gene, J gene, CDR3 protein, CDR3 DNA. A D gene is named only where the DNA matches it firmly. Rows give clone size only sometimes, using once, few, many, or a class for an expanded clone.

NA	many	TRBV6-2/TRBV6-3	TRBJ2-7	CASRPTRTPAGSYEQYF	TGTGCCAGCAGACCCACCCGGACCCCGGCAGGGTCCTACGAGCAGTACTTC
NA	many	TRBV6-2/TRBV6-3	TRBJ2-2	CASSHGRLAFEGNTGELFF	TGTGCCAGCAGTCACGGGAGATTAGCTTTCGAAGGGAACACCGGGGAGCTGTTTTTT
TRBD2	few	TRBV5-5	TRBJ2-3	CASSGGGVEDTQYF	TGTGCCAGCAGCGGGGGGGGGGTGGAGGATACGCAGTATTTT
TRBD1	many	TRBV7-2	TRBJ2-5	CASRSFGTAQETQYF	TGTGCCAGCAGATCTTTCGGGACAGCACAAGAGACCCAGTACTTC
NA	once	TRBV28	TRBJ2-5	CASSLAPDPSSYF	TGTGCCAGCAGTTTAGCTCCCGATCCGAGTTCTTACTTC
TRBD1	NA	TRBV7-9	TRBJ1-6	CASSLVAGTGIPTPLHF	TGTGCCAGCAGCTTAGTAGCCGGGACAGGGATACCGACACCCCTCCACTTT
NA	NA	TRBV7-9	TRBJ1-1	CASSLAQGRESEAFF	TGTGCCAGCAGCTTAGCGCAAGGCAGGGAGTCTGAAGCTTTCTTT
TRBD2	NA	TRBV7-8	TRBJ2-2	CASSQVAGGLTGELFF	TGTGCCAGCAGCCAGGTTGCGGGAGGACTTACCGGGGAGCTGTTTTTT
NA	once	TRBV7-9	TRBJ1-1	CASSLISTDAFF	TGTGCCAGCAGCTTAATTTCCACTGATGCTTTCTTT
NA	NA	TRBV7-6	TRBJ2-3	CASSSWEDSTDTQYF	TGTGCCAGCAGCTCCTGGGAGGATAGCACAGATACGCAGTATTTT
TRBD1	few	TRBV7-6	TRBJ1-2	CASSMTGGLANYGYTF	TGTGCCAGCAGCATGACAGGGGGGTTGGCTAACTATGGCTACACCTTC
NA	many	TRBV7-2	TRBJ1-2	CASSQGADYGYTF	TGTGCCAGCAGCCAAGGGGCGGATTATGGCTACACCTTC
TRBD2	many	TRBV10-2	TRBJ2-5	CASSLGLETQETQYF	TGCGCCAGCAGCCTGGGACTAGAGACCCAAGAGACCCAGTACTTC
NA	few	TRBV15	TRBJ1-6	CATSRDKQELHF	TGTGCCACCAGCAGAGATAAACAGGAGCTCCACTTT
NA	many	TRBV7-8	TRBJ1-1	CASSLVGQMNTEAFF	TGTGCCAGCAGCTTAGTAGGCCAGATGAACACTGAAGCTTTCTTT
NA	NA	TRBV6-6	TRBJ2-3	CASSFLPIADFSTDTQYF	TGTGCCAGCAGTTTCCTACCGATAGCGGACTTTAGCACAGATACGCAGTATTTT
NA	NA	TRBV7-6	TRBJ2-7	CASSLVFAYEQYF	TGTGCCAGCAGCTTAGTCTTCGCCTACGAGCAGTACTTC
TRBD2	many	TRBV7-3	TRBJ2-1	CASSLALAGEYNEQFF	TGTGCCAGCAGCTTAGCATTAGCGGGGGAGTACAATGAGCAGTTCTTC
TRBD2	many	TRBV4-1	TRBJ2-3	CATSILAGVADTQYF	TGCGCCACCTCGATACTAGCGGGAGTCGCAGATACGCAGTATTTT
NA	NA	TRBV7-9	TRBJ2-7	CASSSSTGSDEQYF	TGTGCCAGCAGCAGTTCGACAGGTTCCGACGAGCAGTACTTC
NA	few	TRBV7-9	TRBJ1-2	CASSERAANYGYTF	TGTGCCAGCTCCGAAAGGGCCGCTAACTATGGCTACACCTTC
NA	few	TRBV27	TRBJ1-1	CASSGVGTEAFF	TGTGCCAGCAGTGGGGTGGGCACTGAAGCTTTCTTT
TRBD1	NA	TRBV20-1	TRBJ2-7	CSARSGQAISYEQYF	TGCAGTGCTAGGTCAGGACAGGCGATCTCCTACGAGCAGTACTTC
TRBD2	NA	TRBV19	TRBJ2-1	CASSIFPRGSSGRTDEQFF	TGTGCCAGTAGTATATTCCCCCGGGGGAGTAGCGGGAGGACCGATGAGCAGTTCTTC
TRBD2	NA	TRBV11-2	TRBJ2-1	CASSLRLAKDNEQFF	TGTGCCAGCAGCTTAAGACTAGCGAAGGACAATGAGCAGTTCTTC
NA	many	TRBV7-2	TRBJ2-7	CASSLGATYEQYF	TGTGCCAGCAGCTTAGGGGCTACCTACGAGCAGTACTTC
TRBD2	many	TRBV11-2	TRBJ2-7	CASSPSGRSSYEQYF	TGTGCCAGCAGCCCTAGCGGGAGGAGCTCCTACGAGCAGTACTTC
NA	NA	TRBV5-1	TRBJ2-3	CASSEDLPGTDTQYF	TGCGCCAGCAGCGAGGACCTCCCGGGAACAGATACGCAGTATTTT
NA	many	TRBV13	TRBJ2-3	CASSPPGGSQSDTQYF	TGTGCCAGCAGCCCCCCAGGGGGGAGTCAATCAGATACGCAGTATTTT
NA	NA	TRBV2	TRBJ2-1	CASSETPLDSSYNEQFF	TGTGCCAGCAGTGAAACGCCCCTAGACAGCTCCTACAATGAGCAGTTCTTC
NA	NA	TRBV24-1	TRBJ2-7	CATSDFSKEQYF	TGTGCCACCAGTGATTTCAGCAAAGAGCAGTACTTC
NA	few	TRBV20-1	TRBJ2-5	CSAGDDRIGEETQYF	TGCAGTGCTGGGGATGACAGGATAGGCGAAGAGACCCAGTACTTC
NA	many	TRBV4-1	TRBJ1-2	CASSQDSGMVRGYTF	TGCGCCAGCAGCCAAGATTCGGGGATGGTTCGTGGCTACACCTTC
TRBD2	few	TRBV4-3	TRBJ2-3	CASSQVASGASTDTQYF	TGCGCCAGCAGCCAGGTTGCTAGCGGAGCTAGCACAGATACGCAGTATTTT
NA	few	TRBV19	TRBJ2-3	CASSRRAGTPVSTDTQYF	TGTGCCAGTAGTAGGAGGGCCGGGACACCGGTTAGCACAGATACGCAGTATTTT
NA	NA	TRBV4-2	TRBJ1-1	CASSTGIYTEAFF	TGTGCCAGCAGTACAGGGATCTACACTGAAGCTTTCTTT
NA	many	TRBV7-6	TRBJ1-1	CASSLVPIRDF	TGTGCCAGCAGCTTAGTTCCGATCCGGGATTTT
NA	NA	TRBV29-1	TRBJ2-1	CSVEPGVHDSRWANEQFF	TGCAGCGTTGAACCAGGAGTACATGACTCCCGGTGGGCCAATGAGCAGTTCTTC
NA	many	TRBV19	TRBJ1-1	CASRQRGDTEAFF	TGTGCCAGTAGGCAGAGGGGTGACACTGAAGCTTTCTTT
TRBD2	NA	TRBV29-1	TRBJ2-3	CSVWTSGDTQYF	TGCAGCGTTTGGACTAGCGGGGATACGCAGTATTTT
NA	many	TRBV19	TRBJ1-6	CASSIGSGSPLHF	TGTGCCAGTAGTATTGGTTCTGGTTCACCCCTCCACTTT
NA	few	TRBV28	TRBJ2-7	CASIGMVDFKPRYEQYF	TGTGCCAGCATCGGGATGGTGGATTTCAAGCCACGTTACGAGCAGTACTTC
NA	many	TRBV4-3	TRBJ2-7	CASSENSGYYEQYF	TGCGCCAGCAGCGAAAATTCAGGGTACTACGAGCAGTACTTC
TRBD2	NA	TRBV27	TRBJ2-7	CASSSGRERNEQYF	TGTGCCAGCAGTTCCGGGCGGGAGAGAAACGAGCAGTACTTC
NA	NA	TRBV20-1	TRBJ2-7	CSARGVQAGRAPWEQYF	TGCAGTGCTAGGGGAGTCCAGGCGGGACGGGCCCCGTGGGAGCAGTACTTC
NA	few	TRBV4-3	TRBJ2-2	CASSQDLKGGYTGELFF	TGCGCCAGCAGCCAAGATTTAAAGGGGGGATACACCGGGGAGCTGTTTTTT
NA	NA	TRBV3-1	TRBJ2-1	CASSHLEIYNEQFF	TGTGCCAGCAGCCATCTAGAGATCTACAATGAGCAGTTCTTC
TRBD1	NA	TRBV28	TRBJ2-1	CASSLPLQGNSYNEQFF	TGTGCCAGCAGTCTGCCTTTACAGGGGAACTCCTACAATGAGCAGTTCTTC
TRBD1	NA	TRBV28	TRBJ2-2	CASRTRRISGQGANTGELFF	TGTGCCAGCAGGACGAGGAGGATATCCGGACAGGGGGCGAACACCGGGGAGCTGTTTTTT